A single sample gave rise to the 22 T cell receptor beta chains below, sequenced in a study of blood T cell repertoires in COVID-19. The data were produced by immunoSEQ multiplex PCR, yet TCRdb's version contains in-frame clones alone and is incomplete. The sample has about 62,000 clones; about nine tenths are singletons. The sequencing input was peripheral blood. The receptor source for this set is a human donor in a cohort sampled during active COVID-19.

The gene calls are TRBV30 and TRBJ1-1; TRBD1 agrees at 7 bases. The CDR3 sequence is 13 residues long. Germline CDR1 reads GTSNPN; CDR2 reads SVGIG (reference sequence). V lost 4 bases to trimming and J lost 4 bases; unmatched junction nucleotides: 6. The CDR3 here is CAWIRQGGTEAFF. CDR3 DNA: TGTGCCTGGATCAGACAGGGAGGCACTGAAGCTTTCTTT. Full variable domain (remainder filled in from reference TRBV30 and TRBJ1-1): SQTIHQWPATLVQPVGSPLSLECTVEGTSNPNLYWYRQAAGRGLQLLFYSVGIGQISSEVPQNLSASRPQDRQFILSSKKLLLSDSGFYLCAWIRQGGTEAFFGQGTRLTVV.

The CDR3 coding sequence is TGTGCCAGCAGTTTGTACAGGGGGGTTAGCTCCTACGAGCAGTACTTC. Protein sequence: CASSLYRGVSSYEQYF. The J gene is TRBJ2-7, the V gene TRBV6-5; 8 bases map to TRBD1. The CDR3 runs to 16 residues. With V trimmed by 4 bases and J by 0 bases, 8 bases remained unmatched. Per the germline V gene, CDR1 is MNHEY and CDR2 is SVGAGI.

The rearrangement uses TRBV6-1 and TRBJ1-3; D perhaps matches TRBD1 (5 bases). Germline CDR1 is MNHNS and CDR2 is SASEGT. The CDR3 contains 15 residues. The V end was cut by 0 bases, the J end by 2 bases, with 8 bases between. Here the CDR3 DNA reads TGTGCCAGCAGTGAAGCGGGGGGTCCTGGAAACACCATATATTTT. Residues: CASSEAGGPGNTIYF.

The chain carries TRBV9 and TRBJ2-7; tentative D call: TRBD2 (6 bases). The V end was cut by 0 bases, the J end by 7 bases, with 14 bases between. Germline V lookup: CDR1 SGDLS, CDR2 YYNGEE. The CDR3 runs 14 residues. CDR3 in amino acids: CASSVASGSGEQYF. As DNA, the CDR3 is TGTGCCAGCAGCGTAGCCAGCGGGTCGGGGGAGCAGTACTTC.

CDR3 residues: CASSLYNDPGNIQYF. In DNA form, the CDR3 reads TGTGCCAGCAGCTTATACAACGACCCGGGGAACATTCAGTACTTC. This sequence joins TRBV7-3 and TRBJ2-4; possibly TRBD2 for D (5 bases). The CDR3 runs 15 residues. Between the trimmed V and J ends, which lost 2 bases and 7 bases, there was a span of 15 bases. Germline CDR1 and CDR2: SGHTA and FQGTGA.

Here the CDR3 reads CASSLEYRGNTEAFF. CDR3 DNA sequence: TGTGCCAGCAGTTTGGAATACAGGGGAAACACTGAAGCTTTCTTT. The chain couples TRBV27 to TRBJ1-1; 7 bases fit TRBD1. Germline V gene data show CDR1 as MNHEY and CDR2 as SMNVEV (reference sequence). The CDR3 runs 15 residues. J gave up 2 bases and V 3 bases, and 6 bases lay outside the gene matches.

The chain employs TRBV19 and TRBJ1-2; 8 nucleotides match TRBD1. Losses at the gene ends were 7 bases for V and 1 base for J; bases not matched to a gene: 8. The CDR3 is made up of 15 amino acids. CDR1 is LNHDA, CDR2 SQIVND, per germline (reference sequence). CDR3 residues: CASTDRTGGNYGYTF. In DNA, the CDR3 is TGTGCCAGTACTGATCGAACAGGGGGTAACTATGGCTACACCTTC.

The chain recombines TRBV30 with TRBJ1-6; TRBD1 is a possible D gene (5 bases). The CDR3 has 14 residues. V was cut by 8 bases and J by 7 bases, with 18 bases left in between. Germline values: CDR1 GTSNPN, CDR2 SVGIG (reference sequence). The CDR3 here is CAQTPGGANSPLHF. The CDR3 region has the DNA TGTGCCCAAACCCCGGGAGGGGCGAATTCACCCCTCCACTTT.

The chain couples TRBV25-1 to TRBJ1-1, with D possibly being TRBD1 (6 bases). Trimming took 7 bases from V and 8 from J, leaving 14 bases between them. From germline, CDR1 is MGHDK and CDR2 SYGVNS. The CDR3 consists of 12 residues. CDR3 nucleotides: TGTGCCAGCACCGGACAGAGGAAGGAAGCTTTCTTT. Translating it yields CASTGQRKEAFF. Using reference TRBV25-1 and TRBJ1-1 for the parts outside the CDR3, the full variable domain is EADIYQTPRYLVIGTGKKITLECSQTMGHDKMYWYQQDPGMELHLIHYSYGVNSTEKGDLSSESTVSRIRTEHFPLTLESARPSHTSQYLCASTGQRKEAFFGQGTRLTVV.

The chain employs TRBV20-1 and TRBJ1-1; 10 nucleotides match TRBD1. V dropped 3 bases and J dropped 0; count of bases not matched to a gene: 4. This CDR3 has 15 residues. Germline V lookup: CDR1 DFQATT, CDR2 SNEGSKA (reference sequence). The CDR3: CSASGQGGMNTEAFF. The CDR3, as DNA: TGCAGTGCTAGTGGACAGGGGGGTATGAACACTGAAGCTTTCTTT.

This chain connects TRBV4-1 to TRBJ2-1; D might be TRBD1 (6 bases). The germline gives CDR1 MGHRA, CDR2 YSYEKL. This CDR3 is built from 14 residues. Trimming removed 3 bases at V and 8 bases at J, with 14 bases between. This CDR3 is CASSHGKQGYEQFF. CDR3 DNA: TGCGCCAGCAGCCACGGAAAACAGGGATATGAGCAGTTCTTC.

The chain is built from TRBV4-1 and TRBJ2-1, with TRBD2 as a possible D gene (5 bases). The CDR3 sequence is 13 residues long. V was clipped by 1 base and J by 10 bases, with 11 bases between them. Germline V lookup: CDR1 MGHRA, CDR2 YSYEKL. This CDR3 is CASSQAGIGEQFF. The CDR3 region has the DNA TGCGCCAGCAGCCAAGCGGGGATCGGGGAGCAGTTCTTC.

There are a few counts of this clone. In DNA, the CDR3 is TGTGCCAGCAGTCGAGGGCAGGGGCAAGGGCCCCAGCATTTT. Its protein product is CASSRGQGQGPQHF. This chain joins TRBV5-6 and TRBJ1-5, with D perhaps matching TRBD1 (6 bases). In germline, CDR1 is SGHDT, CDR2 YYEEEE. V lost 5 bases to trimming and J lost 9 bases, with 18 bases between them. CDR3 length: 14 amino acids.

V is TRBV25-1 and J is TRBJ2-5, with TRBD1 matching over 7 bases. The ends lost 5 bases at V and 5 bases at J; junction bases unmatched: 5. The length of the CDR3 is 13 residues. Per the germline V gene, CDR1 is MGHDK and CDR2 is SYGVNS. The CDR3 region has the DNA TGTGCCAGCAGTTCAGGGGGAAGGGAGACCCAGTACTTC. Amino acids: CASSSGGRETQYF.

This clone was detected once. This chain uses TRBV7-3 with TRBJ2-2; D is uncertain. The CDR3 consists of 14 residues. The germline gives CDR1 SGHTA, CDR2 FQGTGA. The ends were cut back, 2 bases at V and 6 bases at J, with 10 bases in the middle. The CDR3 sequence is CASSLVVASGELFF. The CDR3 DNA reads as TGTGCCAGCAGCTTAGTCGTAGCATCCGGGGAGCTGTTTTTT.

This clone was seen only a few times. This sequence joins TRBV5-1 and TRBJ2-5; 9 nucleotides match TRBD2. CDR1 and CDR2 from the germline V gene are SGHRS and YFSETQ. This CDR3 contains 15 residues. The V segment lost 2 bases and the J segment 3 bases; nucleotides outside the gene matches: 5. CDR3 in DNA: TGCGCCAGCAGCTTTAGCGGGAGCATGAAAGAGACCCAGTACTTC. It encodes CASSFSGSMKETQYF.

The V call is TRBV7-2, the J call TRBJ1-2, with D unresolved. V was trimmed by 7 bases and J by 8 bases, leaving 11 bases between them. This CDR3 has 11 amino acids. Germline CDR1 and CDR2: SGHTA and FQGNSA. The CDR3 loop reads CASTLHGGYTF. The CDR3 coding sequence is TGTGCCAGCACTCTTCACGGGGGCTACACCTTC. The entire variable domain, with the rest obtained from reference TRBV7-2 and TRBJ1-2, is as follows: GAGVSQSPSNKVTEKGKDVELRCDPISGHTALYWYRQSLGQGLEFLIYFQGNSAPDKSGLPSDRFSAERTGGSVSTLTIQRTQQEDSAVYLCASTLHGGYTFGSGTRLTVV.

The chain carries TRBV9 and TRBJ1-4, with D perhaps TRBD1 (5 bases). Germline V lookup: CDR1 SGDLS, CDR2 YYNGEE. CDR3 length: 15 amino acids. V was clipped by 0 bases and J by 4 bases, with 10 bases between them. CDR3 in amino acids: CASSVDGALNEKLFF. The DNA for the CDR3 is TGTGCCAGCAGCGTAGATGGGGCCCTTAATGAAAAACTGTTTTTT.

The chain is built from TRBV11-3 and TRBJ1-3, with D possibly being TRBD1 (5 bases). Germline V gene sequence: CDR1 SGHNT, CDR2 YENEEA. Trimming stripped 5 bases from V and 0 bases from J, with 14 bases between. The CDR3 loop spans 16 amino acids. The CDR3 DNA is TGTGCCAGCAGCCTAGCAGGGTCGAGCTCTGGAAACACCATATATTTT. Translating gives CASSLAGSSSGNTIYF.

The chain combines TRBV3-1 (or the pseudogene TRBV3-2) with TRBJ1-4, with D maybe TRBD1 (5 bases). Germline lookup yields CDR1 LGHDT and CDR2 YNNKEL (reference sequence). V shed 3 bases and J shed 0 bases, with 8 bases lying between them. CDR3 length: 15 residues. The CDR3 spells CASSQGPTTNEKLFF. Written as DNA, the CDR3 is TGTGCCAGCAGCCAGGGGCCGACAACTAATGAAAAACTGTTTTTT.

The V call is TRBV30, the J call TRBJ2-4, with TRBD2 matching over 8 bases. This CDR3 is 17 amino acids long. V trimming: 2 bases; J trimming: 5 bases; junction bases outside the gene matches: 14. Germline V gives CDR1 GTSNPN, CDR2 SVGIG (reference sequence). The CDR3 DNA is TGTGCCTGGAGTTCGAGGTTGGTTAGCGGGATCCAAAACATTCAGTACTTC. The encoded protein is CAWSSRLVSGIQNIQYF.

With regard to this clone: A read error may produce the germline difference seen at one junction end. V gene TRBV2 combines with J gene TRBJ2-1; 8 bases line up with TRBD1. The CDR3 loop spans 11 amino acids. Germline CDR1 is SNHLY and CDR2 is FYNNEI. The CDR3 DNA follows: TGTGCCAGCAGCCCGGGACAGGAGCGGTTCTTC. Translation: CASSPGQERFF.